In this sample, the clone carrying this T cell receptor beta chain turned up a few times. What it binds is not known. The data were taken from a study of Ad26.COV2.S vaccination and SARS-CoV-2 variants. Across the study: Sample donor was a member of the COV1001 Ad26.COV2.S trial arm.

Specified treatment: around 19 received Ad26.COV2.S at low or high dose, single or two shots; a few received placebo; per-sample allocation not given. Sampling occurred on day 63 after the first vaccine or placebo injection. In Boston, the donor was an adult between 18-55 years of age. General observations from the study: Substantial response breadth was reportedly seen for spike-specific CD8+ and CD4+ T cells after vaccination. Vaccinees displayed broader spike-specific TCR repertoires than placebo recipients.

Libraries were prepared by immunoSEQ multiplex PCR; TCRdb keeps only in-frame clonotypes and omits some of them. The table records 300,000 to 400,000 clones, about 86% of them present only once. The source was peripheral blood, collected in a trial of Ad26.COV2.S vaccine versus placebo. The sequence was collected from a person aged 18-60 years who received the Ad26.COV2.S COVID-19 vaccine or a placebo.

CDR3 region: CASSLGGNTEAFF. In nucleotides, the CDR3 is TGTGCCAGCAGCCTAGGGGGGAACACTGAAGCTTTCTTT. The V and J genes are TRBV3-1 (or the pseudogene TRBV3-2) and TRBJ1-1, with D perhaps matching TRBD1 (6 bases). The CDR3 consists of 13 residues. The V and J ends lost 4 bases and 1 base respectively, with 7 bases between them. Germline CDR1 reads LGHDT; CDR2 reads YNNKEL (reference sequence).